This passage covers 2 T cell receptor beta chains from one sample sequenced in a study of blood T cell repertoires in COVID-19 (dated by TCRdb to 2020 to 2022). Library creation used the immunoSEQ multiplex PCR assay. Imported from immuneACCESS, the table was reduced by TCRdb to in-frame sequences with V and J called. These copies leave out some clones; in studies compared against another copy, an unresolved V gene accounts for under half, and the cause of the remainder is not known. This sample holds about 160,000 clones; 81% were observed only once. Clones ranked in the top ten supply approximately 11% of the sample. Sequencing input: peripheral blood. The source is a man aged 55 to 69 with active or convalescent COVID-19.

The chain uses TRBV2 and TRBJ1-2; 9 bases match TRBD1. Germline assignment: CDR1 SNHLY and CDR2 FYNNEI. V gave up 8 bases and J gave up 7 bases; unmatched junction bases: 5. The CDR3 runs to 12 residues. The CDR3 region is CASGTGGSGYTF. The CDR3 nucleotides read TGTGCCAGCGGTACAGGGGGCAGTGGCTACACCTTC. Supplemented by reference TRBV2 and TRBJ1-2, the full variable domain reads EPEVTQTPSHQVTQMGQEVILRCVPISNHLYFYWYRQILGQKVEFLVSFYNNEISEKSEIFDDQFSVERPDGSNFTLKIRSTKLEDSAMYFCASGTGGSGYTFGSGTRLTVV.

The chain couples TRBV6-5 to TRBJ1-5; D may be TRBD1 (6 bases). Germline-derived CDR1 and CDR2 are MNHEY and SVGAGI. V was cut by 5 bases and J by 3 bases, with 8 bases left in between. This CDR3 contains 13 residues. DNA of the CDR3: TGTGCCAGCAGTACAGGGTACAATCAGCCCCAGCATTTT. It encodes CASSTGYNQPQHF.